This T cell receptor (beta chain) was retrieved from a study of tumor and adjacent non-tumor tissue in lung cancer. RNA was extracted from bulk tissue without any cell sorting. Three rounds of nested PCR, following a modified ARM-PCR protocol, produced the TCRbeta library. TCRdb processed the multiplex PCR reads anew with MiXCR; each CDR3 protein has one entry. The sample includes 100,000 to 150,000 distinct CDR3 sequences, about 66% seen only once; the top ten take about 13%. In regard to this clonotype: An end of the junction differs from the germline gene, which may be a read error.

This clonotype was sampled from a man aged 25 to 45 with non-small cell lung cancer. Sequencing was done on a sample of lung tumor tissue.

The CDR3 protein is CSVEDRYEQGGYTF. The CDR3 bases are TGCAGCGTAGAAGATCGGTACGAACAGGGTGGCTACACCTTC. The chain is built from TRBV29-1 and TRBJ1-2, with D perhaps matching TRBD1 (6 bases). This CDR3 region has 14 residues. CDR1 and CDR2 from the germline V gene are SQVTM and ANQGSEA.